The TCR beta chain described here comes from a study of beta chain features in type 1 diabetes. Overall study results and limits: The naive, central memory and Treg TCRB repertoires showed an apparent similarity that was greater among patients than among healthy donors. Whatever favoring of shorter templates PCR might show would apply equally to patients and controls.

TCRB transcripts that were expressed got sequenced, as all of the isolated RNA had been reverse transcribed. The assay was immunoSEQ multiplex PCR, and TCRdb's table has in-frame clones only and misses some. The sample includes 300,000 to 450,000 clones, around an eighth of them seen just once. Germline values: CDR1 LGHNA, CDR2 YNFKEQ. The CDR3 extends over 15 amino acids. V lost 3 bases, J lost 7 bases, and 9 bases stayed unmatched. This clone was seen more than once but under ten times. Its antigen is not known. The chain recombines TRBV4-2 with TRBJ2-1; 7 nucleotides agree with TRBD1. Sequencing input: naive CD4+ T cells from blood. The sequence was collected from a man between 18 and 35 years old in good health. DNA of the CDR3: TGTGCCAGCAGCCATCTCCGGGACAGAATTAATGAGCAGTTCTTC. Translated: CASSHLRDRINEQFF.